This T cell receptor beta chain was found in a study of cytomegalovirus exposure and HLA in healthy donors. At the level of the study: A prior study identified 120 million or so unique TCR beta sequences from about 179 million T cells.

The primer mix had 60 Vbeta and 13 Jbeta primers. The method was immunoSEQ multiplex PCR; TCRdb's version includes in-frame clones alone and lacks a portion of them. Of 100,000 to 120,000 clones listed, around 80% are singletons. Points from the study as a whole: Productive status was seen about 87% or about 30% of the time for most TCR beta V segments in an earlier analysis. Later analysis identified about 18,000 TCR beta sequences associated with HLA alleles, using a false discovery rate threshold of 0.05. A missense variant in DCLRE1C was later tied to TCR beta V- and J-gene trimming.

Germline-derived CDR1 and CDR2 are LGHNA and YSLEER. V lost 0 bases and J 4 bases, leaving 12 bases between the germline ends. This CDR3 comprises 15 residues. This clone was recorded only once. Its specificity is not known. The chain recombines TRBV4-3 with TRBJ1-1, with a tentative D call TRBD1 (5 bases). Sample: PBMCs. The sequence was collected from a man younger than 30 in good health and CMV-seronegative. This CDR3 reads CASSQDSVGGTEAFF. The CDR3 bases are TGCGCCAGCAGCCAAGATTCGGTGGGGGGCACTGAAGCTTTCTTT.